A single sample is the source of the 13 T cell receptor beta chains below, sequenced in a study of cytomegalovirus exposure and HLA in healthy donors. PCR was performed using 60 Vbeta and 13 Jbeta primers. Clones were sequenced by immunoSEQ multiplex PCR, and TCRdb holds only the in-frame ones, with some missing. The repertoire holds some 130,000 clones, with approximately 80% as singletons. The material sequenced was PBMCs. These receptors all come from a man aged 30 to 45 in good health and CMV-seronegative.

This clone has only a few counts. The chain combines TRBV5-8 with TRBJ1-1; D gene ambiguous. The V and J ends lost 0 bases and 0 bases respectively, with 12 bases between them. CDR3 size: 16 residues. Germline CDR1 is SGHTS and CDR2 is YDEGEE. The CDR3: CASSLAKWRLNTEAFF. In DNA form, the CDR3 reads TGTGCCAGCAGCTTGGCCAAATGGCGGCTGAACACTGAAGCTTTCTTT.

This clone was seen once. The V and J genes are TRBV2 and TRBJ2-7; a possible D gene is TRBD1 (6 bases). There are 13 residues in the CDR3. From germline, CDR1 is SNHLY and CDR2 FYNNEI. The germline V and J ends were trimmed by 7 bases and 4 bases, with 14 bases remaining between them. Here the CDR3 DNA reads TGTGCCAGCAACGGCCAGAGGGGGTACGAGCAGTACTTC. Its protein is CASNGQRGYEQYF.

The chain uses TRBV28 and TRBJ1-5; the match to TRBD1 covers 7 bases. CDR3 length: 14 amino acids. The germline V gene has CDR1 MDHEN and CDR2 SYDVKM. The trim removed 6 bases at V and 4 bases at J, leaving 6 bases unmatched. CDR3 sequence: CASRSGGENQPQHF. In DNA, the CDR3 is TGTGCCAGCAGGTCAGGGGGAGAAAATCAGCCCCAGCATTTT.

This clone was counted a single time. The chain couples TRBV10-3 to TRBJ1-2; 7 positions match TRBD1. With 6 bases clipped from V and 8 bases from J, the junction kept 6 bases outside the gene matches. Germline CDR1 ENHRY, CDR2 SYGVKD. CDR3 size: 12 residues. CDR3 nucleotide sequence: TGTGCCATCAGCAGGGACAGTGGGGGCTACACCTTC. Its translation is CAISRDSGGYTF.

The genes are TRBV5-1 and TRBJ2-1; weak D call: TRBD2 (6 bases). The CDR3 is 13 amino acids. The germline gives CDR1 SGHRS, CDR2 YFSETQ. V lost 4 bases, J lost 9 bases, and 14 bases lay in between. The CDR3 DNA is TGCGCCAGCAGCCCGGGAGAGGGGAGTGAGCAGTTCTTC. As protein: CASSPGEGSEQFF.

This rearrangement joins TRBV19 to TRBJ2-1; perhaps TRBD1 as D (5 bases). This CDR3 spans 15 amino acids. Germline V CDR1 and CDR2: LNHDA, SQIVND (reference sequence). Deletions cut 1 base from V and 3 bases from J, with 10 bases between. Written as DNA, the CDR3 is TGTGCCAGTAGTATAGCTGCAGGGTACTACAATGAGCAGTTCTTC. It specifies CASSIAAGYYNEQFF.

This clone was seen only once. The rearrangement uses TRBV4-3 and TRBJ2-7, with D possibly TRBD1 on 6 matching bases. V shed 2 bases and J shed 4 bases, with 18 bases lying between them. Germline assignment: CDR1 LGHNA and CDR2 YSLEER. This CDR3 is built from 16 residues. The CDR3 nucleotides are TGCGCCAGCAGCCAAAGTACAGCGGCAAGGGGGTACGAGCAGTACTTC. Translated: CASSQSTAARGYEQYF.

This chain uses TRBV20-1 with TRBJ2-7, with a weak D call TRBD1 (5 bases). The V and J ends lost 2 bases and 4 bases respectively, with 6 bases between them. Per the germline V gene, CDR1 is DFQATT and CDR2 is SNEGSKA (reference sequence). The CDR3 sequence is 11 residues long. The CDR3 DNA reads as TGCAGTGCTAGATACAGGTACGAGCAGTACTTC. The encoded protein is CSARYRYEQYF.

Remarks on this clone: Mismatch with germline at one junction end may stem from a read error. The V and J genes are TRBV7-9 and TRBJ1-1; D gene ambiguous. The CDR3 has 12 residues. CDR1 is SEHNR, CDR2 FQNEAQ, per germline (reference sequence). CDR3 residues: CSSSLAVTEAFF. Written as DNA, the CDR3 is TGTTCCAGCAGCTTAGCTGTAACTGAAGCTTTCTTT.

This clone appeared a single time. V is TRBV4-3 and J is TRBJ2-2; perhaps TRBD1 as D (5 bases). The CDR3 has 13 amino acids. CDR1 and CDR2 (germline): LGHNA, YSLEER. V was cut by 1 base and J by 6 bases, with 6 bases left in between. CDR3 sequence: CASSQVGAGELFF. In DNA, the CDR3 is TGCGCCAGCAGCCAAGTAGGGGCCGGGGAGCTGTTTTTT.

The rearrangement joins TRBV6-1 to TRBJ2-1; TRBD2 agrees at 11 bases. This CDR3 has 16 amino acids. The germline CDR1 and CDR2 sequences are MNHNS and SASEGT. V lost 1 base and J lost 9; bases outside the gene matches: 8. The CDR3 DNA reads TGTGCCAGCAGTGAAGTCCTGACTAGCGGGATAGGTGAGCAGTTCTTC. Translation: CASSEVLTSGIGEQFF.

This clone has only one observation. This chain links TRBV27 with TRBJ2-7, with 11 bases identical to TRBD2. Germline CDR1 is MNHEY and CDR2 is SMNVEV (reference sequence). The CDR3 spans 14 residues. V lost 4 bases to trimming and J lost 2 bases; unmatched junction nucleotides: 1. The CDR3 is CASSSTSGTYEQYF. In DNA form, the CDR3 reads TGTGCCAGCAGTTCGACTAGCGGGACCTACGAGCAGTACTTC.

The rearrangement joins TRBV7-9 to TRBJ2-7, with 10 nucleotides matching TRBD2. CDR1 SEHNR and CDR2 FQNEAQ come from the germline V gene (reference sequence). This CDR3 contains 15 residues. The junction had 4 bases not matched to a gene; V was cut back by 1 base and J by 4 bases. CDR3 region: CASSLGSSGSYEQYF. CDR3 nucleotides: TGTGCCAGCAGCTTAGGTTCTAGCGGGAGTTACGAGCAGTACTTC. The entire variable domain, with the rest obtained from reference TRBV7-9 and TRBJ2-7, is as follows: DTGVSQNPRHKITKRGQNVTFRCDPISEHNRLYWYRQTLGQGPEFLTYFQNEAQLEKSRLLSDRFSAERPKGSFSTLEIQRTEQGDSAMYLCASSLGSSGSYEQYFGPGTRLTVT.